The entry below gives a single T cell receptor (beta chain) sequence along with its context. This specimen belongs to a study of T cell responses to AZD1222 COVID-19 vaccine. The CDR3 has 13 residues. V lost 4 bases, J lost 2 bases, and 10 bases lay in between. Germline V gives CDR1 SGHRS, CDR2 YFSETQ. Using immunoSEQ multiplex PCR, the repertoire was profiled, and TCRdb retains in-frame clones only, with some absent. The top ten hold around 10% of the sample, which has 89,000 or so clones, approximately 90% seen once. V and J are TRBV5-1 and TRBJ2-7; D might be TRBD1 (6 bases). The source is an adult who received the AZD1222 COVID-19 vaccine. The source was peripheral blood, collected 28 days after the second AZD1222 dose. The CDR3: CASSPGQTYEQYF. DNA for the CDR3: TGCGCCAGCAGCCCAGGACAGACCTACGAGCAGTACTTC. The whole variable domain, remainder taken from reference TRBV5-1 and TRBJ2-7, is KAGVTQTPRYLIKTRGQQVTLSCSPISGHRSVSWYQQTPGQGLQFLFEYFSETQRNKGNFPGRFSGRQFSNSRSEMNVSTLELGDSALYLCASSPGQTYEQYFGPGTRLTVT.